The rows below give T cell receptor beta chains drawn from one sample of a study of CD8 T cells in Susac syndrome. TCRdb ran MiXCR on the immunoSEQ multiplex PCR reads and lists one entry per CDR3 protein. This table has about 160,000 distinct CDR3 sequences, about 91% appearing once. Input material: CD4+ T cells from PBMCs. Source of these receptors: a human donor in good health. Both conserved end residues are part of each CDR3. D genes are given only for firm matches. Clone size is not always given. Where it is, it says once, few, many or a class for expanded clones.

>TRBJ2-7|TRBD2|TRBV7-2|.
CASTFRGGDEQYF
TGTGCCAGCACCTTTAGGGGAGGGGACGAGCAGTACTTC
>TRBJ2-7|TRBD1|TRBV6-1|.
CASSEPGQGAQEQYF
TGTGCCAGCAGTGAACCGGGACAGGGGGCGCAGGAGCAGTACTTC
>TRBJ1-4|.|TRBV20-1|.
CSASTGHNEKLFF
TGCAGTGCTTCAACAGGCCATAATGAAAAACTGTTTTTT
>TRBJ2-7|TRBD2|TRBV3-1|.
CASSQLVRTSGEQYF
TGTGCCAGCAGCCAACTGGTAAGGACTAGCGGAGAGCAGTACTTC
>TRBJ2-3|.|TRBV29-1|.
CSVVGYTQYF
TGCAGCGTTGTGGGCTATACGCAGTATTTT
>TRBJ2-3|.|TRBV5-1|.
CASSPEGFADTQYF
TGCGCCAGCAGCCCGGAGGGTTTTGCAGATACGCAGTATTTT
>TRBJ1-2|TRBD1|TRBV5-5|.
CASSSGDSYGYTF
TGTGCCAGCAGCTCCGGGGACAGCTATGGCTACACTTTC
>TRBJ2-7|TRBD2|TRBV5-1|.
CASKRRLAGSYAYEQYF
TGCGCCAGCAAACGGAGACTAGCGGGATCATACGCCTACGAGCAGTACTTC
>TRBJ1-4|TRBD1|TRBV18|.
CASKRDRQIEKLFF
TGTGCCAGCAAAAGGGACAGGCAAATTGAAAAACTGTTTTTT
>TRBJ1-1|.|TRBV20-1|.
CSAFPTGPRTTEAFF
TGCAGTGCTTTCCCAACCGGGCCCCGGACCACTGAAGCTTTCTTT
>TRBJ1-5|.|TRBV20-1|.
CSARDLDSGQPQHF
TGCAGTGCTAGAGATTTGGACAGCGGGCAGCCCCAGCATTTT
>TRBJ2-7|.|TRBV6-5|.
CASSYSGVGEQYF
TGTGCCAGCAGTTACTCGGGGGTGGGCGAGCAGTACTTC
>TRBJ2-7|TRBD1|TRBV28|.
CASRAGTGGRDEQYF
TGTGCCAGCAGGGCCGGGACAGGGGGTCGGGACGAGCAGTACTTC
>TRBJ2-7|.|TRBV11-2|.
CASSLGLHTNYEQYF
TGTGCCAGCAGCTTAGGATTGCACACCAACTACGAGCAGTACTTC
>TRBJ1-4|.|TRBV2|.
CASREDNEKLFF
TGTGCCAGCAGAGAAGATAATGAAAAACTGTTTTTT
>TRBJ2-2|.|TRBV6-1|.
CASSEAAAAGDTGELFF
TGTGCCAGCAGTGAAGCGGCGGCGGCCGGGGACACCGGGGAGCTGTTTTTT
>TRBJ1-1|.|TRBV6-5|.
CASSYVGTRNTEAFF
TGTGCCAGCAGTTACGTGGGGACAAGGAACACTGAAGCTTTCTTT
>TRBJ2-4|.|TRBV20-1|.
CSARQSGDIQYF
TGCAGTGCACGACAGTCTGGGGACATTCAGTACTTC
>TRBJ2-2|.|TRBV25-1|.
CASSDWGRINTGELFF
TGTGCCAGCAGTGACTGGGGGCGGATAAACACCGGGGAGCTGTTTTTT
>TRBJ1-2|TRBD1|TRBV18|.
CASSEDRVYGYTF
TGTGCCAGCTCAGAGGACAGGGTCTATGGCTACACCTTC
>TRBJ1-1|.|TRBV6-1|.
CASSTQENTEAFF
TGTGCCAGCAGTACACAGGAGAACACTGAAGCTTTCTTT
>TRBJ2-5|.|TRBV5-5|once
CASSPGTPTQETQYF
TGTGCCAGCAGCCCTGGCACACCGACCCAAGAGACCCAGTACTTC
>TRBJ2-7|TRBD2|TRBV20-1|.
CSARVSGRITYEQYF
TGCAGTGCTAGAGTGAGCGGGAGGATTACCTACGAGCAGTACTTC
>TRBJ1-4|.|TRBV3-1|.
CASKGREEEKLFF
TGTGCCAGTAAAGGCAGGGAAGAAGAAAAACTGTTTTTT
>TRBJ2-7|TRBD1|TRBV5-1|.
CASSSGQGGNEQYF
TGCGCCAGCAGCTCGGGACAGGGAGGGAACGAGCAGTACTTC
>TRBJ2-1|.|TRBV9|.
CASSVAGQGGSRQFF
TGTGCCAGCAGCGTAGCTGGGCAGGGGGGGAGTAGGCAGTTCTTC
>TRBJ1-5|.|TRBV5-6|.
CASSPWAPGQPQHF
TGTGCCAGCAGCCCATGGGCCCCAGGCCAGCCCCAGCATTTT
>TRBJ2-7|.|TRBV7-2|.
CASSGAPGGEDYEQYF
TGTGCCAGCAGCGGAGCCCCTGGCGGGGAGGACTACGAGCAGTACTTC
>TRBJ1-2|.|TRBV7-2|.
CASSFQGSYGYTF
TGTGCCAGCAGCTTCCAGGGGAGCTATGGCTACACCTTC
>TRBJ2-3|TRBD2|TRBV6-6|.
CASSYPGGGADTQYF
TGTGCCAGCAGTTACCCTGGCGGGGGGGCAGATACGCAGTATTTT
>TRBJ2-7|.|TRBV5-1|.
CASSLVQGSLHEQYF
TGCGCCAGCAGCTTGGTTCAGGGCAGCCTCCACGAGCAGTACTTC
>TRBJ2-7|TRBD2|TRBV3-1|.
CASSQSSGSDEQYF
TGTGCCAGCAGCCAGTCTAGCGGGAGTGACGAGCAGTACTTC
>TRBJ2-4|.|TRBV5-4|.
CASSSSKLAKNIQYF
TGTGCCAGCAGCTCCAGCAAGCTAGCCAAAAACATTCAGTACTTC
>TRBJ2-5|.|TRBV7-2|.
CASSLVGGGKETQYF
TGTGCCAGCAGCTTAGTGGGGGGCGGTAAAGAGACCCAGTACTTC
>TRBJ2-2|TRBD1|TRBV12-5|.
CASGAVLTGGAGELFF
TGTGCTAGTGGGGCGGTACTAACAGGGGGCGCGGGGGAGCTGTTTTTT
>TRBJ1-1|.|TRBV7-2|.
CASSLGNRDGKAFF
TGTGCCAGCAGCTTAGGGAACCGGGACGGTAAGGCTTTCTTT
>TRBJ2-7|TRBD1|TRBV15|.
CATSSRTGPYEQYF
TGTGCCACCAGCAGTAGGACAGGACCCTACGAGCAGTACTTC
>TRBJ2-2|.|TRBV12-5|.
CASGLGSQGHGELFF
TGTGCTAGTGGTTTGGGGTCACAGGGTCACGGGGAGCTGTTTTTT
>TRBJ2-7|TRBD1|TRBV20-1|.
CSASDRLSSYEQYF
TGCAGTGCGTCGGACAGGTTGAGCTCCTACGAGCAGTACTTC